Below are 6 T cell receptor beta chains sequenced from a single sample in a study of post-analysis software for immune sequencing data. Study outcomes and limitations: Roughly 5 TRBV segments, TRBV5-6, TRBV5-1 and TRBV20-1 among them, were found more frequent in patients than controls.

The TCR beta cDNA libraries contained unique molecular identifiers. TCRdb re-derived calls from the PCR reads in MiXCR, one entry per CDR3 protein. The sample shows about 810,000 distinct CDR3 sequences, approximately 53% of them seen only once. No cognate antigen is known for these TCRs. The sequencing sample was made of blood. These receptors were taken from a girl between 5 and 17 years old with multiple sclerosis.

The chain uses TRBV27 and TRBJ1-1; no clear D. V was cut by 5 bases and J by 0 bases, with 10 bases left in between. This CDR3 contains 14 residues. Germline CDR1 reads MNHEY; CDR2 reads SMNVEV (reference sequence). This chain's CDR3 is CASSAAPMNTEAFF. The CDR3 nucleotides are TGTGCCAGCAGTGCCGCACCCATGAACACTGAAGCTTTCTTT.

The chain is built from TRBV9 and TRBJ2-3, with a weak D call TRBD2 (7 bases). V gave up 3 bases and J gave up 5 bases, with 16 bases separating them. From germline, CDR1 is SGDLS and CDR2 YYNGEE. This CDR3 is built from 15 residues. CDR3 DNA sequence: TGTGCCAGCAGCGCCGTGGGGGGGCAAGGAGATACGCAGTATTTT. This gives the protein CASSAVGGQGDTQYF.

This clonotype was recorded a few times. V usage is TRBV12-3 or TRBV12-4 and J usage is TRBJ1-4; D is ambiguous. Between the trimmed V and J ends, which lost 5 bases and 1 base, there was a span of 11 bases. This CDR3 spans 15 amino acids. CDR3 amino acids: CASSLGRGTNEKLFF. CDR3 sequence (DNA): TGTGCCAGCAGTCTAGGGAGAGGAACTAATGAAAAACTGTTTTTT.

This CDR3 reads CASSPRSSASADTQYF. The DNA of the CDR3 is TGTGCCAGCAGCCCGAGAAGCTCGGCCTCGGCAGATACGCAGTATTTT. The genes are TRBV7-2 and TRBJ2-3; D gene ambiguous. Germline loops: CDR1 SGHTA, CDR2 FQGNSA. V lost 5 bases and J lost 4, with 19 bases in between. The CDR3 spans 16 residues.

DNA for the CDR3: TGTGCCAGCAGCTTACTGCGGGCAGCCGTGAATGAAGCTTTCTTT. It codes for CASSLLRAAVNEAFF. The rearrangement uses TRBV7-9 and TRBJ1-1, with D uncertain. The CDR3 has 15 amino acids. Germline V gene lookup returns CDR1 SEHNR and CDR2 FQNEAQ (reference sequence). Trimming took off 2 bases at V and 7 bases at J, with 17 bases between the two ends.

This clonotype was detected a few times. The chain joins TRBV3-1 to TRBJ1-2; D call uncertain. This CDR3 comprises 13 residues. Germline loops: CDR1 LGHDT, CDR2 YNNKEL (reference sequence). V lost 0 bases, J lost 6 bases, and 8 bases lay in between. The chain's CDR3 is CASSQDTENGYTF. Written as DNA, the CDR3 is TGTGCCAGCAGCCAAGACACAGAGAATGGCTACACCTTC.